A selection of T cell receptor beta chains follows, all from one sample in a study of identical twins. TCRdb re-called the 5' RACE reads with MiXCR, one entry per CDR3 protein. The sample holds 1.5 million to 2 million distinct CDR3 sequences; less than 35% are singletons and the top ten take roughly 0.3%. Sequences were obtained from cord blood. The source of these receptors is a newborn girl in good health. Each CDR3 is given with its conserved first and last residue. A D gene is named only where the DNA matches it firmly. Rows give clone size only sometimes, using once, few, many, or a class for an expanded clone.

d_call: TRBD2; clone_size: NA; v_call: TRBV4-2; j_call: TRBJ2-3; cdr3_nt: TGTGCCAGCAGCCAACCCTGGGAGCGGGGGAGCACAGATACGCAGTATTTT; cdr3_aa: CASSQPWERGSTDTQYF
d_call: NA; clone_size: NA; v_call: TRBV3-1; j_call: TRBJ2-3; cdr3_nt: TGTGCCAGCAGCCAAGATAATCAACTTCAGGGAACAGATACGCAGTATTTT; cdr3_aa: CASSQDNQLQGTDTQYF
d_call: NA; clone_size: few; v_call: TRBV6-1; j_call: TRBJ1-6; cdr3_nt: TGTGCCGTTAATTCACCCCCCCACTTT; cdr3_aa: CAVNSPPHF
d_call: TRBD2; clone_size: many; v_call: TRBV5-1; j_call: TRBJ2-3; cdr3_nt: TGTGCCAGCAGTTTAGCGGGGGTTTCGACAGATACGCAGTATTTT; cdr3_aa: CASSLAGVSTDTQYF
d_call: TRBD1; clone_size: many; v_call: TRBV28; j_call: TRBJ1-5; cdr3_nt: TGTGCCAGCAGTTTCAGGGGGAGTCAGCCCCAGCATTTT; cdr3_aa: CASSFRGSQPQHF
d_call: NA; clone_size: NA; v_call: TRBV20-1; j_call: TRBJ1-5; cdr3_nt: TGCAGTGCTGCCGGGACGGTTAGCAATCAGCCCCAGCATTTT; cdr3_aa: CSAAGTVSNQPQHF
d_call: NA; clone_size: NA; v_call: TRBV6-2/TRBV6-3; j_call: TRBJ1-5; cdr3_nt: TGTGCCAGCAGCTTGGTGGGCCTTCAACCCCAGCATTTT; cdr3_aa: CASSLVGLQPQHF
d_call: TRBD1; clone_size: NA; v_call: TRBV11-1; j_call: TRBJ2-4; cdr3_nt: TGTGCCAGCAGCTTATTCACAGGGGCCCCCAAAAACATTCAGTACTTC; cdr3_aa: CASSLFTGAPKNIQYF
d_call: NA; clone_size: NA; v_call: TRBV21-1; j_call: TRBJ1-3; cdr3_nt: TGTGCCAGGACCGGGACAGGGACTGGAAACACCATATATTTT; cdr3_aa: CARTGTGTGNTIYF
d_call: NA; clone_size: many; v_call: TRBV24-1; j_call: TRBJ2-3; cdr3_nt: TGTGCCACCAGTGAACTCCAACAGGGTCGGGATACGCAGTATTTT; cdr3_aa: CATSELQQGRDTQYF